This T cell receptor beta chain was recorded in a study of blood T cell repertoires in COVID-19. Study context: Spain, Italy and the United States supplied samples that represented acute and convalescent COVID-19. T cells, B-cell-depleted T cells, or PBMCs supplied cDNA or gDNA.

Followed over time, Seattle patients had been enrolled while infection was active. The CDR3 is 15 amino acids. The ends lost 5 bases at V and 2 bases at J; junction bases unmatched: 7. Germline lookup yields CDR1 SGHVS and CDR2 FQNEAQ. In the original workflow: Reference gene primers were amplified, and this amplification served to estimate nucleated cell counts. Sequenced by immunoSEQ multiplex PCR; TCRdb stores in-frame clones only, minus some. The V and J calls and clone size are taken from that table; D and trimming were inferred from the DNA. The sample holds 150,000 to 200,000 clones, around 74% seen once.

The chain is built from TRBV7-8 and TRBJ2-3; TRBD1 matches 7 bases. The specimen sequenced was peripheral blood. This receptor was identified in a woman aged 55-70 years with COVID-19, enrolled during active disease. The CDR3 nucleotides are TGTGCCAGCAGCCCCGGGACAGCGCCCACAGATACGCAGTATTTT. Its protein is CASSPGTAPTDTQYF.